What follows are 9 T cell receptor beta chains derived from one specimen sequenced in a study of cytomegalovirus exposure and HLA in healthy donors. Repertoires were generated with immunoSEQ multiplex PCR, while TCRdb's copy carries only in-frame clones and drops some. The sample shows fewer than 70,000 clones, more than 90% of them seen only once. Sequencing was performed on PBMCs. These receptors all stem from a young man in good health and CMV-seronegative.

The genes are TRBV15 and TRBJ2-2; 7 bases are shared with TRBD2. CDR1 and CDR2 (germline): LNHNV, YYDKDF (reference sequence). The J segment lost 5 bases and the V segment lost 4 bases, leaving 7 bases of the junction unmatched. The CDR3 totals 15 residues. The CDR3 nucleotides are TGTGCCACCAGCACGAGGACTAGTAAGACCGGGGAGCTGTTTTTT. Translation: CATSTRTSKTGELFF.

The chain couples TRBV30 to TRBJ1-5; tentatively, D is TRBD1 (6 bases). Per germline, CDR1 GTSNPN and CDR2 SVGIG (reference sequence). Trimming left V 4 bases short and J 2 bases short, with 15 bases between. CDR3 length equals 15 residues. CDR3 in amino acids: CAWNSGTTGNQPQHF. CDR3 DNA sequence: TGTGCCTGGAACTCCGGGACAACCGGCAATCAGCCCCAGCATTTT.

CDR3: CASSFWPSSEAFF. CDR3 nucleotide sequence: TGTGCCAGCAGTTTTTGGCCTTCCTCTGAAGCTTTCTTT. The rearrangement joins TRBV28 to TRBJ1-1; unclear D gene. Between the trimmed V and J ends, which lost 3 bases and 6 bases, there was a span of 11 bases. CDR3 length: 13 residues. Germline assignment: CDR1 MDHEN and CDR2 SYDVKM.

V and J are TRBV11-2 and TRBJ2-1; no firm D call. Trimming shortened V by 5 bases and J by 4 bases, and 15 bases separated the two germline ends. The CDR3 is made up of 15 amino acids. The germline gives CDR1 SGHAT, CDR2 FQNNGV. In nucleotides, the CDR3 is TGTGCCAGCAGCATAAGACTTGAATCATACAATGAGCAGTTCTTC. It is translated as CASSIRLESYNEQFF. Full variable domain (rest looked up from reference TRBV11-2 and TRBJ2-1): EAGVAQSPRYKIIEKRQSVAFWCNPISGHATLYWYQQILGQGPKLLIQFQNNGVVDDSQLPKDRFSAERLKGVDSTLKIQPAKLEDSAVYLCASSIRLESYNEQFFGPGTRLTVL.

A word on this clone: One end of the junction varies from germline; a read error may be responsible. The chain couples TRBV7-4 to TRBJ1-5; TRBD1 might be the D (5 bases). From germline, CDR1 is SGHVT and CDR2 SQSDAQ. There are 16 residues in the CDR3. The CDR3 protein is CASSLELRQGNQPQHF. DNA for the CDR3: TGTGCCAGCAGCTTAGAACTTCGGCAGGGCAACCAGCCCCAGCATTTT.

The chain links TRBV19 to TRBJ2-4; 9 bases are shared with TRBD1. The CDR3 covers 19 residues. The V gene's germline CDR1 is LNHDA and CDR2 SQIVND (reference sequence). V lost 4 bases, J lost 0 bases, and 13 bases stayed unmatched. In nucleotides, the CDR3 is TGTGCCAGTAGTAGATCAGCCGGGACAGGGAACCTAGCCAAAAACATTCAGTACTTC. Amino acids: CASSRSAGTGNLAKNIQYF.

The gene calls are TRBV6-5 and TRBJ2-3, with 10 bases lining up with TRBD2. The V and J ends lost 5 bases and 13 bases, in that order; junction bases with no gene match: 6. CDR3 length equals 12 residues. The germline V gene has CDR1 MNHEY and CDR2 SVGAGI. The CDR3 nucleotides are TGTGCCAGCAGTGACTGGACTAGCGGAGAGTATTTT. Protein sequence: CASSDWTSGEYF.

V gene TRBV7-6 combines with J gene TRBJ2-6, with D possibly TRBD2 on 5 matching bases. The CDR3 totals 16 residues. Germline values: CDR1 SGHVS, CDR2 FNYEAQ. V shed 3 bases and J shed 0 bases, with 9 bases lying between them. The CDR3 here is CASSLNGNSGANVLTF. For the CDR3, the DNA is TGTGCCAGCAGCTTGAACGGGAACTCTGGGGCCAACGTCCTGACTTTC. The full variable domain, in which reference TRBV7-6 and TRBJ2-6 provide the parts outside the CDR3, is GAGVSQSPRYKVTKRGQDVALRCDPISGHVSLYWYRQALGQGPEFLTYFNYEAQQDKSGLPNDRFSAERPEGSISTLTIQRTEQRDSAMYRCASSLNGNSGANVLTFGAGSRLTVL.

This clone was observed once. V usage is TRBV27 and J usage is TRBJ1-1, with D possibly TRBD1 on 5 matching bases. The germline V gene encodes CDR1 MNHEY and CDR2 SMNVEV (reference sequence). CDR3 length: 16 residues. Trimming removed 5 bases at V and 0 bases at J, with 16 bases between. The CDR3 DNA reads as TGTGCCAGCAGTCCCCTCGGGGGGACCATGAACACTGAAGCTTTCTTT. Translated, it gives CASSPLGGTMNTEAFF.